The next 13 T cell receptor beta chains were all read from a single sample in a study of blood T cell repertoires in COVID-19. Repertoires were generated with immunoSEQ multiplex PCR, while TCRdb's copy carries only in-frame clones and drops some. The sample has hundreds of thousands of clones, 85% to 90% seen once. Input material: PBMCs or T cells enriched from blood (not recorded which). The receptors were gathered from a man aged 18 to 30 who had recovered from COVID-19.

This clone has only a few counts. This chain links TRBV19 with TRBJ1-5; 7 bases match TRBD1. Germline lookup yields CDR1 LNHDA and CDR2 SQIVND (reference sequence). This CDR3 comprises 14 residues. Trimming cost V 5 bases and J 3 bases; bases outside gene matches: 4. CDR3 sequence reads: CASSSTGFNQPQHF. The CDR3 DNA reads as TGTGCCAGTAGTTCGACAGGGTTCAATCAGCCCCAGCATTTT.

The rearrangement links TRBV9 to TRBJ2-4, with TRBD1 identical over 10 bases. Trimming took 3 bases from V and 4 from J; bases not matched to a gene: 4. Germline loops: CDR1 SGDLS, CDR2 YYNGEE. The CDR3 consists of 15 residues. The CDR3 reads CASSEAGQGKNIQYF. DNA of the CDR3: TGTGCCAGCAGCGAGGCGGGACAGGGGAAAAACATTCAGTACTTC.

The gene calls are TRBV10-3 and TRBJ1-3; tentatively, D is TRBD1 (5 bases). This CDR3 comprises 13 residues. The germline gives CDR1 ENHRY, CDR2 SYGVKD. The V end was cut by 7 bases, the J end by 8 bases, with 15 bases between. This CDR3 reads CAITATEGHTIYF. The DNA for the CDR3 is TGTGCCATCACTGCGACAGAAGGACACACCATATATTTT.

This chain joins TRBV10-3 and TRBJ2-1; D gene unclear. The CDR3 has 13 amino acids. The V gene lost 4 bases and the J gene lost 8 bases, with 12 bases spanning the gap. The germline V gene encodes CDR1 ENHRY and CDR2 SYGVKD. The CDR3 DNA sequence: TGTGCCATCAGTGGGAGTATAGCTTATGAGCAGTTCTTC. Protein product: CAISGSIAYEQFF.

This chain uses TRBV5-1 with TRBJ1-2; 7 nucleotides line up with TRBD1. Looked up from germline, CDR1 is SGHRS and CDR2 is YFSETQ. V gave up 0 bases and J gave up 6 bases; unmatched junction bases: 5. This CDR3 is 14 amino acids long. The CDR3 bases are TGCGCCAGCAGCTTGGTCGAGGGGGCGAATGGCTACACCTTC. Its protein is CASSLVEGANGYTF.

This clone has a count of ten or more. The V and J genes are TRBV10-2 and TRBJ1-4; 7 nucleotides line up with TRBD1. Germline V gene data show CDR1 as WSHSY and CDR2 as SAAADI. V lost 0 bases, J lost 5 bases, and 6 bases stayed unmatched. CDR3 length: 16 amino acids. The CDR3 here is CASSESLGRGNEKLFF. DNA for the CDR3: TGCGCCAGCAGTGAGTCTTTAGGCAGGGGGAATGAAAAACTGTTTTTT.

Here the CDR3 reads CASSLRGTGGLYGYTF. The CDR3, as DNA: TGTGCCAGCAGTTTAAGAGGGACAGGGGGTCTATATGGCTACACCTTC. The rearrangement uses TRBV27 and TRBJ1-2; TRBD1 agrees at 11 bases. The CDR3 totals 16 residues. V lost 2 bases to trimming and J lost 5 bases; unmatched junction nucleotides: 7. CDR1 and CDR2 (germline): MNHEY, SMNVEV (reference sequence).

The chain is built from TRBV5-4 and TRBJ1-1; 7 bases fit TRBD1. Unmatched junction bases numbered 6, after V lost 7 bases and J lost 0 bases. The CDR3 extends over 14 amino acids. Germline V gene lookup returns CDR1 SGHNT and CDR2 YYREEE (reference sequence). CDR3 in amino acids: CASGLDRMNTEAFF. CDR3 nucleotide sequence: TGTGCCAGCGGCCTGGACAGGATGAACACTGAAGCTTTCTTT.

Here the CDR3 DNA reads TGTGCCAGCAGCGAAGGAGACGTAGGAGGTAGTATCACTGAAGCTTTCTTT. This translates into CASSEGDVGGSITEAFF. The chain recombines TRBV9 with TRBJ1-1; no reliable D call. Germline assignment: CDR1 SGDLS and CDR2 YYNGEE. CDR3 length: 17 residues. V lost 3 bases and J 4 bases, leaving 22 bases between the germline ends.

The J gene is TRBJ2-1, the V gene TRBV7-9; the D gene is possibly TRBD2 (6 bases). Per germline, CDR1 SEHNR and CDR2 FQNEAQ (reference sequence). This CDR3 has 15 residues. The V end lost 5 bases, the J end lost 7 bases, and 18 bases lay between the germline ends. The CDR3, as DNA: TGTGCCAGCAGCCCCCCGGGACTCCTGGGGAATGAGCAGTTCTTC. This translates into CASSPPGLLGNEQFF.

This clone turned up a few times. V and J are TRBV5-6 and TRBJ1-6, with TRBD1 matching over 10 bases. Germline V lookup: CDR1 SGHDT, CDR2 YYEEEE. The CDR3 is 16 residues long. V dropped 5 bases and J dropped 5; count of bases not matched to a gene: 7. CDR3 sequence: CASRILGTGDNSPLHF. Written as DNA, the CDR3 is TGTGCCAGCAGGATACTAGGGACAGGGGATAATTCACCCCTCCACTTT. The whole variable domain, filled in from reference TRBV5-6 and TRBJ1-6, reads DAGVTQSPTHLIKTRGQQVTLRCSPKSGHDTVSWYQQALGQGPQFIFQYYEEEERQRGNFPDRFSGHQFPNYSSELNVNALLLGDSALYLCASRILGTGDNSPLHFGNGTRLTVT.

The sample holds one count of this clone. The chain has TRBV24-1 and TRBJ2-1; D ambiguous. V shed 0 bases and J shed 9 bases, with 5 bases lying between them. The CDR3 runs 12 residues. In germline, CDR1 is KGHDR, CDR2 SFDVKD. DNA for the CDR3: TGTGCCACCAGTGATTTGAGCCCTGAGCAGTTCTTC. This encodes CATSDLSPEQFF.

This rearrangement joins TRBV6-5 to TRBJ2-5; weak D call: TRBD1 (6 bases). V lost 5 bases to trimming and J lost 5 bases, with 18 bases between them. CDR1 and CDR2 (germline): MNHEY, SVGAGI. The length of the CDR3 is 15 residues. DNA of the CDR3: TGTGCCAGCAGTCCCACACAGGGTGGATGGGAGACCCAGTACTTC. It is translated as CASSPTQGGWETQYF.